The T cell receptor (beta chain) under discussion was sequenced for a study of T cell responses to AZD1222 COVID-19 vaccine. Study information: Samples with a second dose at about 4 or about 12 weeks were pooled together. Study-wide results and caveats: Clonal diversity may have been underestimated, and the donors were mostly white British, with more females than males.

The CDR3 is made up of 17 amino acids. V gave up 8 bases and J gave up 0 bases, with 20 bases separating them. Germline V lookup: CDR1 SNHLY, CDR2 FYNNEI. Sequencing used immunoSEQ multiplex PCR; TCRdb keeps in-frame clones, though not all of them. The table shows roughly 120,000 clones, with roughly 85% occurring only once. About this clone itself: Antigen specificity is unknown.

The sequence came from an adult in good health. This chain connects TRBV2 to TRBJ1-5; maybe TRBD1 (5 bases). The source material was peripheral blood, sampled on day 0 of AZD1222 vaccination. CDR3 sequence: CASGIRTKRNSNQPQHF. The CDR3 bases are TGTGCCAGCGGAATTCGGACAAAGCGAAATAGCAATCAGCCCCAGCATTTT.